This T cell receptor beta chain derives from a study of blood T cell repertoires in COVID-19 (dated by TCRdb to about 2020). Some background on the complete study: Samples from collaborators originated in the United States, Italy and Spain and spanned both the acute and convalescent phases of COVID-19. The material from the prospective study consisted of cDNA or gDNA derived from T cells, B-cell-depleted T cells, or PBMCs. The dataset comprised deeply sampled blood TCRbeta repertoires from subjects exposed to, actively infected with, or recovered from COVID-19. A freely available public database, intended as a resource for researchers studying the immune response to SARS-CoV-2, is where the repertoires were released. Samples came from the ongoing ImmuneRACE study (first 160 participants) plus 1,254 subjects from 6 global collaborators. Sample metadata almost always included a de-identified subject ID, COVID-19 status, age in years and sex. Where HLA class I and class II types were available, the types were taken from metadata supplied by the sample provider, not from assay-based typing.

One collaborating source in Seattle enrolled patients while the patients were actively infected and followed the patients over time throughout the course of disease. The collaborating institutions used their own protocols to collect whole blood in K2EDTA tubes. For TCRbeta analysis, collaborators shipped samples in one of three forms: frozen whole blood, isolated PBMCs, or DNA extracted from either of those sample types. TCRbeta CDR3 regions were amplified from genomic DNA using the immunoSEQ Assay, a bias-controlled multiplex PCR. The published analysis was carried out like this. The number of nucleated cells in each sample was estimated by amplification of reference gene primers within the assay. To quantify the absolute abundance of each unique TCRbeta CDR3 rearrangement, sequence reads were collapsed and filtered. For each sample, productive Simpson clonality was calculated as the square root of Simpson's diversity index across productive rearrangements. As stored in TCRdb, this immuneACCESS dataset retains in-frame rearrangements with V and J assigned. A fraction of the clones does not appear; measured against another copy, unresolved V genes explain less than half of the discrepancy, and the remainder lacks a known reason. That table is the source of V, J and clone size, and D and trimming were worked out from the DNA. Counted in this sample were about 50,000 clones; 80% to 85% of them appeared once. Jointly, the top ten make up about a fifth of the sample.

In the germline V gene (reference sequence), CDR1 corresponds to LGHDT and CDR2 to YNNKEL. From cysteine to phenylalanine, the CDR3 is 12 amino acids long. The read is trimmed to its CDR3 DNA, 36 bases read in frame from base 1. V is shortened by 3 bases, J by 6 bases, and the region joining them spans 6 bases. A word on this clone: Its specific antigen is unknown. No per-base quality is available; no much larger clone lies one base away.

Study-wide findings and limitations: The quantity of clinical and demographic metadata differed by source and by participant and was supplied without curation.

The sequence was obtained from an elderly woman with COVID-19, enrolled during active disease. Source material: peripheral blood. The chain employs TRBV3-1 (or the pseudogene TRBV3-2) and TRBJ1-5, with the D gene call left open. CDR3 region: CASSQGLQPQHF. The DNA is as follows: TGTGCCAGCAGCCAGGGCCTTCAGCCCCAGCATTTT.